The TCR beta chain under discussion was sequenced for a study of blood T cell repertoires in COVID-19 (dated by TCRdb to 2018 to 2020). As for the study more broadly: Samples from collaborators originated in the United States, Italy and Spain and spanned both the acute and convalescent phases of COVID-19. The prospective study material was composed of cDNA or gDNA derived from T cells, B-cell-depleted T cells, or PBMCs. A freely available public database, intended as a resource for researchers studying the immune response to SARS-CoV-2, is where the repertoires were released. Nearly every sample came with metadata listing a de-identified subject ID, COVID-19 status, age in years and sex. Samples were obtained from the ongoing ImmuneRACE study (first 160 participants) and from over a thousand subjects provided by 6 global collaborators. The dataset comprised deeply sampled blood TCRbeta repertoires from subjects exposed to, actively infected with, or recovered from COVID-19. HLA class I and class II types, where available, came from metadata supplied by the sample provider rather than from assay-based typing.

The collaborating institutions used their own protocols to collect whole blood in K2EDTA tubes. For TCRbeta analysis, collaborators shipped samples as frozen whole blood, isolated PBMCs, or DNA extracted from either of those sample types. The immunoSEQ Assay, a bias-controlled multiplex PCR, was used to amplify TCRbeta CDR3 regions from genomic DNA. The authors' analysis ran thus. Nucleated cell counts per sample were estimated from amplification of reference gene primers within the assay. Sequence reads were collapsed and filtered to measure the absolute abundance of every unique TCRbeta CDR3 rearrangement. For each sample, productive Simpson clonality was calculated as the square root of Simpson's diversity index over productive rearrangements. In its TCRdb copy, this immuneACCESS table keeps in-frame sequences only and misses some clones. Where compared with another copy, unresolved V genes explain less than half of these, and the others have no known cause. V, J and clone size derive from that table, while D and trimming were established from the DNA sequence. Present in this sample are 90,000 to 140,000 clones, 85% of which were seen just once. The ten largest clones take up about 3.8% of the sample.

As to this clone: The specificity of this receptor is unknown. Qualities for individual bases were not recorded, and no much larger clone is one base off.

The CDR3 holds 14 amino acids from the cysteine to the phenylalanine. CDR3 DNA is the only sequence kept; it has 42 bases, read in frame from the first base. The germline V gene (reference sequence) provides CDR1 LNHDA and CDR2 SQIVND. V has 2 bases trimmed and J has 2 bases trimmed; junction bases matching no gene number 0. What the work shows at the level of the full study, not this receptor alone: Clinical and demographic metadata were provided uncurated, with the amount varying by source and participant.

The source material was peripheral blood. This TCR was recovered from a man aged 50-59 years with acute or convalescent COVID-19. The chain employs TRBV19 and TRBJ1-3; TRBD1 fits 7 bases in the junction. The DNA sequence is TGTGCCAGTAGTATACAGGGGGCTGGAAACACCATATATTTT. The translation is CASSIQGAGNTIYF.